This T cell receptor (beta chain) comes out of a study of blood T cell repertoires in COVID-19. Study-wide background: There were acute and convalescent COVID-19 samples, and they came from the United States, Italy and Spain. PBMCs, B-cell-depleted T cells, or T cells were the source of the cDNA or gDNA that made up the material.

As handled by the study authors: Amplification from reference gene primers served as the basis for estimated nucleated cell counts. Measured with immunoSEQ multiplex PCR; TCRdb has only the in-frame clones, and not every one. The DNA was the basis for D and trimming; V, J and clone size are from that table. The repertoire holds around 300,000 clones, with roughly 85% as singletons. Trimming pared 4 bases from V and 9 bases from J, leaving 13 bases between. The CDR3 is made up of 13 amino acids. Germline values: CDR1 GTSNPN, CDR2 SVGIG (reference sequence). This clonotype was sampled from a human donor in a cohort sampled during active COVID-19. V usage is TRBV30 and J usage is TRBJ1-6, with a weak D call TRBD1 (6 bases). Sequencing was performed on peripheral blood. The CDR3, as DNA: TGTGCCTGGACCATACAGGGAGCTTCACCCCTCCACTTT. Residues: CAWTIQGASPLHF.